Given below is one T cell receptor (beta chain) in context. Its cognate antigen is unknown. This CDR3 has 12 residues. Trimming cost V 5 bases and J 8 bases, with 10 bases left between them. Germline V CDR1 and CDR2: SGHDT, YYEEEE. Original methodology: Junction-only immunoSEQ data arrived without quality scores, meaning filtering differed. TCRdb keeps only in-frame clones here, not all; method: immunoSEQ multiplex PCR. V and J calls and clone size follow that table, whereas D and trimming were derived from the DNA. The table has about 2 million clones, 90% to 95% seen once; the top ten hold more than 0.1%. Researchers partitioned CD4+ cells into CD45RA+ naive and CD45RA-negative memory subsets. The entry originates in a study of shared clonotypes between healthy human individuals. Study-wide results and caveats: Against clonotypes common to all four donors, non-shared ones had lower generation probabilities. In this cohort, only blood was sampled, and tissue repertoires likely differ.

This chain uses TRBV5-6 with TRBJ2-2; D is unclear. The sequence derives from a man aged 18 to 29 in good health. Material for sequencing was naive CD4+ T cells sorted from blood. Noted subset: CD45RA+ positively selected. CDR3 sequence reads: CASSHKLGELFF. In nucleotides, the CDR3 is TGTGCCAGCAGTCATAAGCTTGGGGAGCTGTTTTTT.